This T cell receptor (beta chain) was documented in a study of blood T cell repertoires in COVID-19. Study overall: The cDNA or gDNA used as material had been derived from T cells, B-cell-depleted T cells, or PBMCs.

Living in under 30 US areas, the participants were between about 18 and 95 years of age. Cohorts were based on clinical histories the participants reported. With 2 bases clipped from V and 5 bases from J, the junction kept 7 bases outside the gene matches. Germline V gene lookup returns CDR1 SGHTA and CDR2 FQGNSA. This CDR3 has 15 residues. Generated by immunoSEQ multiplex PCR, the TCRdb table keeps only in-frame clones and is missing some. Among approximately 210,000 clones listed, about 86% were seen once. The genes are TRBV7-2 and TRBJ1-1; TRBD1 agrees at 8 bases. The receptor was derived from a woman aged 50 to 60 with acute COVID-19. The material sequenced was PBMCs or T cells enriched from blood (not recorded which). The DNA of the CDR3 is TGTGCCAGCAGCTTAATAGGACAGGGTAGTACTGAAGCTTTCTTT. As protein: CASSLIGQGSTEAFF.